The clone carrying this TCR beta chain was detected only a few times. What it recognizes is unknown. TCRdb re-called the reads through MiXCR, storing one row per CDR3 protein. Seen here are 680,000 or so distinct CDR3 sequences, less than 40% observed once, and the top ten hold about 2.8%. The data were taken from a study of T cell repertoires in cytomegalovirus infection. Turning to the study itself: Matching HLA type and CMV infection were both indicated by public TCR beta signatures. Findings and limits, study-wide: Ex vivo, HLA-C-restricted CMV-specific TCR beta clonotypes prevailed over the rest of the response.

The CDR3 sequence is 18 residues long. Trimming removed 3 bases at V and 2 bases at J, with 22 bases between. The sequencing input was PBMCs. The chain carries TRBV12-3 or TRBV12-4 and TRBJ1-1; D not certain. The TCR comes from a human donor in good health (CMV status not recorded). Some clones in this sample may be carry-over from other donors' samples. CDR3 DNA: TGTGCCAGCAGTTTTCGTAGGGCGGGCGGCCTAGGTAACACTGAAGCTTTCTTT. Protein: CASSFRRAGGLGNTEAFF.